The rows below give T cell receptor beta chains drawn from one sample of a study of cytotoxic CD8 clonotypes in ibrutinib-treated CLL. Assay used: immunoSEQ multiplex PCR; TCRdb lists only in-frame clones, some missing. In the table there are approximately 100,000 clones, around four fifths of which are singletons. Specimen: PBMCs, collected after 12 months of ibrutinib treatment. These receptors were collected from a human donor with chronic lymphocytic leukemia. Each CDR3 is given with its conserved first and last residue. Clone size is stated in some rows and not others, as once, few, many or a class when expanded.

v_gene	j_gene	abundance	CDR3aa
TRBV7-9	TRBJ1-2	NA	CASSSRQGYGYTF
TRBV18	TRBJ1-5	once	CASSLTDNQPQHF
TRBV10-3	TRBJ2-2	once	CAISGGTKNTGELFF
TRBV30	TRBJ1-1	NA	CAWRTGGAQEAFF
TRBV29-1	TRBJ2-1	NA	CSVERDHQFF
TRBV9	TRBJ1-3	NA	CASSVVGWPPSSGNTIYF
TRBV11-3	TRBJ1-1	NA	CASSPKGGVKAFF
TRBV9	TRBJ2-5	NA	CASSPGGGGRETQYF
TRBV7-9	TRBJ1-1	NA	CASSSGRQGHTEAFF
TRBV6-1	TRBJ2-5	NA	CAARRPGGYQETQYF
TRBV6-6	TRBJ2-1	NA	CASTYSGQGQQFF
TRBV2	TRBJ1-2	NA	CASETDVYGYTF
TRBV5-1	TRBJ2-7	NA	CASSLEWESSYEQYF
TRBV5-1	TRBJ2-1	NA	CATGKGAANEQFF
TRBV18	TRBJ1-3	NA	CASSPKDSPGNTIYF
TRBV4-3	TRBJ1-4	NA	CASSHRTGNNEKLFF
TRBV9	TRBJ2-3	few	CASSVAAGGRDTQYF
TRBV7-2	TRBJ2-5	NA	CASSASPQETQYF
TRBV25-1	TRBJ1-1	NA	CASLLQGNTEAFF
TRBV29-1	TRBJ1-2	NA	CSVEDRALIGWTF
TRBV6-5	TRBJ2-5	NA	CASSSQETQYF
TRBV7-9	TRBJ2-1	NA	CASSPRTANYNEQFF
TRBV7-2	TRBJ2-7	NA	CASSSSLSSYEQYF
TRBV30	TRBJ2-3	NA	CAWSSIDTQYF
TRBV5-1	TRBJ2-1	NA	CASSPSGGNNEQFF
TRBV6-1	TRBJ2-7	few	CASSDSGVGEQYF
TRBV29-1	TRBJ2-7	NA	CSASPTGGTKNEQYF
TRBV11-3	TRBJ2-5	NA	CASSLGLAARQETQYF
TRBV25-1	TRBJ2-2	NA	CASSERRGVTGELFF
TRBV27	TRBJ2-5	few	CATGQGAPRQETQYF
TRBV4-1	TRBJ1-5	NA	CASSQDFTGDQPQHF
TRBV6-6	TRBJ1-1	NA	CASSYKNTEAFF
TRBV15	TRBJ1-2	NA	CATNLKGPNYGYTF
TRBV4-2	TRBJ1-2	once	CASSQARQGDGYTF
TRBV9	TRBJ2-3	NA	CASSVGPPDTQYF
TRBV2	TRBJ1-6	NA	CASADRVGSPLHF
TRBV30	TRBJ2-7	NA	CAWSPRRGSGDEYEQYF
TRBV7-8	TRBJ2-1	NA	CASSLLDSGGQGKFF
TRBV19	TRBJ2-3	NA	CASSIPSGETDTQYF
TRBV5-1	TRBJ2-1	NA	CASSPVPTSGGSEQFF
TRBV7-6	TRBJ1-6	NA	CASSLRDSNSPLHF
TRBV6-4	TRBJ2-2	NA	CASRNPGGTGELFF
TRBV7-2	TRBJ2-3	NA	CASSLASRTDTQYF
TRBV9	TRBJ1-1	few	CASSVEAGGGSNTEAFF
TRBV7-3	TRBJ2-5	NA	CASSSRPPGQGETQYF
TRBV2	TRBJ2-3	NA	CASSGSTSADTQYF
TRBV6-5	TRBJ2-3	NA	CASRKRGADTDTQYF
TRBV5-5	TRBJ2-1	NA	CASSLRGSSYNEQFF
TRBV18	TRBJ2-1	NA	CASSPSFANEQFF
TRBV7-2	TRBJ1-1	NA	CASSRDGPRAFF
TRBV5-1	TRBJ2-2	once	CASSTGQAPAGELFF